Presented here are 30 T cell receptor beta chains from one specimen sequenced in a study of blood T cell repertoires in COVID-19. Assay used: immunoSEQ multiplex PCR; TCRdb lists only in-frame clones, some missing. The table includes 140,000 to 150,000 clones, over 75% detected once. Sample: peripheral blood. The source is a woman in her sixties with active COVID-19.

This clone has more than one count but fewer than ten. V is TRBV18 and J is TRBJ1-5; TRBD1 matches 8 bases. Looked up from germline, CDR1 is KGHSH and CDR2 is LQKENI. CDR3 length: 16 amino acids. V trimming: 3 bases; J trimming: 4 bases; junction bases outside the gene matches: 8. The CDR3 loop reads CASSPTTGALNQPQHF. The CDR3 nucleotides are TGTGCCAGCTCACCTACGACAGGGGCGCTGAATCAGCCCCAGCATTTT.

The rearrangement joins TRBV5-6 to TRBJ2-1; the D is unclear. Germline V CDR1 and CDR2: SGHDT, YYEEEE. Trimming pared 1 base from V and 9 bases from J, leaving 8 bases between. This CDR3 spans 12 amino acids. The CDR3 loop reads CASSLTRFEQFF. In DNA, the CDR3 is TGTGCCAGCAGCTTGACGAGGTTTGAGCAGTTCTTC.

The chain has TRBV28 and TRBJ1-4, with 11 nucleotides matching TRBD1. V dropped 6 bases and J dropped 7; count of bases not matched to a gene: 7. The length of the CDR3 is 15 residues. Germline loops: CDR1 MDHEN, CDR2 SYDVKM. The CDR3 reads CASSLGTGGGEKLFF. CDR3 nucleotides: TGTGCCAGCAGCCTCGGGACAGGGGGTGGTGAAAAACTGTTTTTT.

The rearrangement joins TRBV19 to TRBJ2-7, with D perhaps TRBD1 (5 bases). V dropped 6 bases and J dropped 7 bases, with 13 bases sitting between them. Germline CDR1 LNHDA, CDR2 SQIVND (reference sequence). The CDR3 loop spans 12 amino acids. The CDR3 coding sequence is TGTGCCAGTAGCCCCCACCCAGGGGAGCAGTACTTC. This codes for CASSPHPGEQYF.

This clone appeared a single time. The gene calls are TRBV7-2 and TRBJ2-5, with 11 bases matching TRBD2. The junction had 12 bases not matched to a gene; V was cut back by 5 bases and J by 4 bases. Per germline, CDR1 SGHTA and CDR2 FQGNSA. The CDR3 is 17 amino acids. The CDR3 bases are TGTGCCAGCAGCCCATCTGGGCTAGCGGGAGGTCGAGAGACCCAGTACTTC. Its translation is CASSPSGLAGGRETQYF.

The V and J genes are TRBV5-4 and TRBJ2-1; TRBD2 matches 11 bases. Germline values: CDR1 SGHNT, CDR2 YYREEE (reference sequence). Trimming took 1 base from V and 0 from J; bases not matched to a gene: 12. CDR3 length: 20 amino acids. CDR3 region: CASSLMASGRTQSSYNEQFF. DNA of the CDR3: TGTGCCAGCAGCTTGATGGCTAGCGGGAGGACCCAGAGCTCCTACAATGAGCAGTTCTTC.

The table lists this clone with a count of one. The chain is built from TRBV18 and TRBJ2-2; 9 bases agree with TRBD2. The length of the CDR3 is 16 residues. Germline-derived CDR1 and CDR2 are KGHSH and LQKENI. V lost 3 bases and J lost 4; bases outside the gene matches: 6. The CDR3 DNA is TGTGCCAGCTCACCTTCGACTAGCGGAACCACCGGGGAGCTGTTTTTT. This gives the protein CASSPSTSGTTGELFF.

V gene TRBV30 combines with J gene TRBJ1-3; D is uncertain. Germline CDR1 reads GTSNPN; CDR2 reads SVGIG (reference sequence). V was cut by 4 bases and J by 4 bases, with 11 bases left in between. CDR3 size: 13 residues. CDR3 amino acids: CAWKRPGGNTIYF. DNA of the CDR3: TGTGCCTGGAAAAGACCCGGGGGAAACACCATATATTTT.

The CDR3 loop reads CASSRGAASSYNSPLHF. The CDR3 DNA is TGTGCCAGCAGCCGGGGGGCAGCAAGCTCCTATAATTCACCCCTCCACTTT. The chain uses TRBV5-6 and TRBJ1-6, with D possibly being TRBD1 (6 bases). V was trimmed by 4 bases and J by 0 bases, leaving 14 bases between them. The CDR3 extends over 17 amino acids. Per the germline V gene, CDR1 is SGHDT and CDR2 is YYEEEE.

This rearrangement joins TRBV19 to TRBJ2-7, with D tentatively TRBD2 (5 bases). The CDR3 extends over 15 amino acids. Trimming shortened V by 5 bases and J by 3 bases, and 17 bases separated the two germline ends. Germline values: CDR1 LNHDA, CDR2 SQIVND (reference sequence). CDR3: CASSRNEGLFYEQYF. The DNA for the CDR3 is TGTGCCAGTAGTCGGAATGAAGGACTTTTCTACGAGCAGTACTTC.

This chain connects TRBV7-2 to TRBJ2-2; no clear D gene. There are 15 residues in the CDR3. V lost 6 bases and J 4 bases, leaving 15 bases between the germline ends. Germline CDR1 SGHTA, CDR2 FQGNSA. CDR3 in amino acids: CASSISSQPTGELFF. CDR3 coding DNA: TGTGCCAGCAGTATATCCTCACAGCCCACCGGGGAGCTGTTTTTT.

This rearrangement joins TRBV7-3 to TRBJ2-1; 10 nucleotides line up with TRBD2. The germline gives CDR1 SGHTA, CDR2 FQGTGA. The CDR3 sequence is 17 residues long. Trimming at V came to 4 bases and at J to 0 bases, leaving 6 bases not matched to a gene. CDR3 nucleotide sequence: TGTGCCAGCAGCTCCCGCCCTAGCGGGAGCTCCTACAATGAGCAGTTCTTC. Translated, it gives CASSSRPSGSSYNEQFF.

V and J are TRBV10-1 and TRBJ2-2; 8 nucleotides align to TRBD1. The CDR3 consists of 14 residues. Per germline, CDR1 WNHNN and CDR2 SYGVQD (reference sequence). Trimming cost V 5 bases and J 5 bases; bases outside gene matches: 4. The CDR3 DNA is TGCGCCAGCAGTAAGGACAGGGCAACCGGGGAGCTGTTTTTT. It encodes CASSKDRATGELFF.

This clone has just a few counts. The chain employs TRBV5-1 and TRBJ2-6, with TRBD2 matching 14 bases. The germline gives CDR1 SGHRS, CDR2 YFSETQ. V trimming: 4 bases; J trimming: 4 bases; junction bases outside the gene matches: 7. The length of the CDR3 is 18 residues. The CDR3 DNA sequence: TGCGCCAGCAGCATGACTAGCGGGAGGGCCACCGGGGCCAACGTCCTGACTTTC. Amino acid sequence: CASSMTSGRATGANVLTF. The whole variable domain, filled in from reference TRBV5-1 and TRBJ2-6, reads KAGVTQTPRYLIKTRGQQVTLSCSPISGHRSVSWYQQTPGQGLQFLFEYFSETQRNKGNFPGRFSGRQFSNSRSEMNVSTLELGDSALYLCASSMTSGRATGANVLTFGAGSRLTVL.

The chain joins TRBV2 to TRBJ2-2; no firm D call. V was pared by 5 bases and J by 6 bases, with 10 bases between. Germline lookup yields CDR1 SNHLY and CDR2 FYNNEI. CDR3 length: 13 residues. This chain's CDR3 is CASSPVQAGELFF. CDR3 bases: TGTGCCAGCAGTCCAGTGCAGGCCGGGGAGCTGTTTTTT.

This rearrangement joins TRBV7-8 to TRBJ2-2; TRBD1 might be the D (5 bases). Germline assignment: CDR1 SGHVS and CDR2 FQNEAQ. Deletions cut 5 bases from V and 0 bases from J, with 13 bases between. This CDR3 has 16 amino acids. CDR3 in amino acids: CASSISGYANTGELFF. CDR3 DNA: TGTGCCAGCAGCATATCAGGGTACGCGAACACCGGGGAGCTGTTTTTT. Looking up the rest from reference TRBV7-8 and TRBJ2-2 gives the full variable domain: GAGVSQSPRYKVAKRGQDVALRCDPISGHVSLFWYQQALGQGPEFLTYFQNEAQLDKSGLPSDRFFAERPEGSVSTLKIQRTQQEDSAVYLCASSISGYANTGELFFGEGSRLTVL.

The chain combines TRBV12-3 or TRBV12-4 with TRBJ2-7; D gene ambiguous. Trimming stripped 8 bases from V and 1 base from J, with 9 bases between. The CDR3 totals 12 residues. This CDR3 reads CASHTTSYEQYF. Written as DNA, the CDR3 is TGTGCCAGCCATACTACTTCCTACGAGCAGTACTTC.

The CDR3 bases are TGTGCCAGCAGCCACCCAACAGGATACGAGCAGTACTTC. This sequence encodes CASSHPTGYEQYF. The chain recombines TRBV5-4 with TRBJ2-7; D is possibly TRBD1 (5 bases). V was trimmed by 4 bases and J by 4 bases, leaving 12 bases between them. CDR3 length: 13 residues. Germline values: CDR1 SGHNT, CDR2 YYREEE (reference sequence).

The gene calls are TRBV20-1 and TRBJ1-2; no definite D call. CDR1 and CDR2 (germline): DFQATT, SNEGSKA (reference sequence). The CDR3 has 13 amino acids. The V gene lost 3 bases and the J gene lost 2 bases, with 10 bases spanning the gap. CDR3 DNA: TGCAGTGCTAGTAACAGTCGGAACTATGGCTACACCTTC. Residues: CSASNSRNYGYTF.

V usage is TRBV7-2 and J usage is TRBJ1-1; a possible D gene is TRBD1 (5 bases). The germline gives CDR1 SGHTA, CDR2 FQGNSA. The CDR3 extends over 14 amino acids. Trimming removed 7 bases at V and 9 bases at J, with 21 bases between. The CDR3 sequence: CASNPVFRAEKAFF. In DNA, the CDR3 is TGTGCCAGCAACCCCGTGTTCAGGGCAGAGAAAGCTTTCTTT.

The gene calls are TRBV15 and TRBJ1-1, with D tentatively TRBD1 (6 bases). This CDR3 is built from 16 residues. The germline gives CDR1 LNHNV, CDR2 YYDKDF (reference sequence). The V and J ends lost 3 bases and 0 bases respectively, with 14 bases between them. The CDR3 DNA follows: TGTGCCACCAGCAGGGCCTGGGGACACATGAACACTGAAGCTTTCTTT. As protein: CATSRAWGHMNTEAFF. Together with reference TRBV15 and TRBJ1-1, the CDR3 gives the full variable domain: DAMVIQNPRYQVTQFGKPVTLSCSQTLNHNVMYWYQQKSSQAPKLLFHYYDKDFNNEADTPDNFQSRRPNTSFCFLDIRSPGLGDTAMYLCATSRAWGHMNTEAFFGQGTRLTVV.

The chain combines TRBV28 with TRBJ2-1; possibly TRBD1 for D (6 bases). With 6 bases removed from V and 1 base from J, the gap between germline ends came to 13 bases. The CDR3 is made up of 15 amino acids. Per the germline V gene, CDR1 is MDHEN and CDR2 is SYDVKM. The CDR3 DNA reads TGTGCCAGCAGGGTGTGGCAGGGGTCCTACAATGAGCAGTTCTTC. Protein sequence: CASRVWQGSYNEQFF.

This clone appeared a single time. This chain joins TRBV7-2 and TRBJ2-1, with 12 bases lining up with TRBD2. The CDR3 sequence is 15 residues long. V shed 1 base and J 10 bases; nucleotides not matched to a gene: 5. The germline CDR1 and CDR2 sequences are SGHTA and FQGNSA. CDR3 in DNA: TGTGCCAGCAGCTTAGGGCCTAGCGGGAGGGGCGAGCAGTTCTTC. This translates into CASSLGPSGRGEQFF.

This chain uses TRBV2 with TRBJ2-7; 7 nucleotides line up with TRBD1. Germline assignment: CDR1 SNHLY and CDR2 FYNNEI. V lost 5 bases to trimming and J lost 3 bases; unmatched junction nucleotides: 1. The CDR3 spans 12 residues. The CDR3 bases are TGTGCCAGCAGTCGGACAGGCTACGAGCAGTACTTC. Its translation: CASSRTGYEQYF.

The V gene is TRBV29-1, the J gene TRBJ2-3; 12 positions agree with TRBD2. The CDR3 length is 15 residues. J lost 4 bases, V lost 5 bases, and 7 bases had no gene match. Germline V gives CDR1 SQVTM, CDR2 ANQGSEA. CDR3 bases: TGCAGCGTTCCTCTAGCGGGAGGGCCTCCAGATACGCAGTATTTT. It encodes CSVPLAGGPPDTQYF.

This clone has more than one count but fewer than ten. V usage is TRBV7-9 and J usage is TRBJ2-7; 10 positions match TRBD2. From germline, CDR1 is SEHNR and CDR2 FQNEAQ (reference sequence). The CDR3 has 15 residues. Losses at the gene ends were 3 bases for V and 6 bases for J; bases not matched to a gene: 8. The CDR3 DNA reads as TGTGCCAGCAGCTTTGGTGCTAGCGGGAGCTCCGAGCAGTACTTC. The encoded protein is CASSFGASGSSEQYF.

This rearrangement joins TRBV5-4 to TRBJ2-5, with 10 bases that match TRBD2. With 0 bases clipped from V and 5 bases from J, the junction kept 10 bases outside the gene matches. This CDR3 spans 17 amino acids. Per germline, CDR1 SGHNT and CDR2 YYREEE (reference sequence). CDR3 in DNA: TGTGCCAGCAGCTTGGTGGGGAGCGGGAGGGCGAGGGAGACCCAGTACTTC. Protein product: CASSLVGSGRARETQYF.

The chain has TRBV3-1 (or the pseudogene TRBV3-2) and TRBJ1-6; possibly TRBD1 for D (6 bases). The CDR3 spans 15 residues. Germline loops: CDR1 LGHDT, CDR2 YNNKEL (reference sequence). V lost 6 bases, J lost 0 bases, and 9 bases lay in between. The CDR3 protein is CASRRQVSYNSPLHF. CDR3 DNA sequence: TGTGCCAGCAGGCGACAGGTCTCCTATAATTCACCCCTCCACTTT.

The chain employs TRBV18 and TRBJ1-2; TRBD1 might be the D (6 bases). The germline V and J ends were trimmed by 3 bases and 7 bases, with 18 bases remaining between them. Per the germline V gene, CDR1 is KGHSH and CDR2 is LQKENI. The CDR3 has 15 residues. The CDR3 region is CASSPDSARTSGYTF. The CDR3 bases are TGTGCCAGCTCACCGGACAGTGCCCGGACTTCTGGCTACACCTTC. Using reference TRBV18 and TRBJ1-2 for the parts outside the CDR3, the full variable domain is NAGVMQNPRHLVRRRGQEARLRCSPMKGHSHVYWYRQLPEEGLKFMVYLQKENIIDESGMPKERFSAEFPKEGPSILRIQQVVRGDSAAYFCASSPDSARTSGYTFGSGTRLTVV.

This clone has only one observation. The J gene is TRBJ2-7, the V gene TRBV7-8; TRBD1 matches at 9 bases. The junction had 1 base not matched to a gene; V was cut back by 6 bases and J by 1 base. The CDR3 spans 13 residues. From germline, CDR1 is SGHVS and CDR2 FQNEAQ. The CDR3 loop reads CASRQGASYEQYF. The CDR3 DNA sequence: TGTGCCAGCAGACAGGGGGCTTCCTACGAGCAGTACTTC.